This T cell receptor (beta chain) comes out of a study of kidney transplant recipient with SARS-CoV-2 infection. Germline assignment: CDR1 SGHKS and CDR2 YYEKEE (reference sequence). V was cut by 4 bases and J by 1 base, with 12 bases left in between. The CDR3 runs 14 residues. TCRdb re-analysed the reads in MiXCR, keeping a single row per CDR3 protein. This sample has roughly 250,000 distinct CDR3 sequences, with under 35% found just once. This clonotype was recorded many times. This TCR came from a male patient aged 30 to 39 who had COVID-19 and was a kidney transplant recipient. Some T cells may be provided by the graft donor. The starting material was a blood sample, obtained at baseline and on day 111 from a kidney transplant recipient. The chain couples TRBV5-5 to TRBJ2-7; D is perhaps TRBD1 or TRBD2 (5 bases each). CDR3 in DNA: TGTGCCAGCAGCGGGGGAGCGGATTCCTACGAGCAGTACTTC. It codes for CASSGGADSYEQYF.